The 9 T cell receptor beta chains below come from one sample, sequenced in a study of post-analysis software for immune sequencing data. TCR beta cDNA libraries had unique molecular identifiers. Using its own MiXCR run on the PCR reads, TCRdb lists one record per CDR3 protein. The table includes 650,000 to 900,000 distinct CDR3 sequences, about half detected once. Study outcomes and limitations: In patients, TRBV5-6, TRBV5-1 and TRBV20-1 belonged to five TRBV segments found more frequently than in controls.

Their cognate antigens are unknown. Sequenced: blood. These receptors originate from a girl aged 10 to 17 with multiple sclerosis.

As to this clonotype: A much larger clone differs from this one at a single base, so this may be a read error. The chain couples TRBV5-6 to TRBJ1-2, with D unresolved. Germline V gene sequence: CDR1 SGHDT, CDR2 YYEEEE. The CDR3 spans 12 residues. Trimming removed 7 bases at V and 0 bases at J, with 7 bases between. The CDR3 nucleotides are TGTGCCAGCGGCCCCTCTAACTATGGCTACACCTTC. Its translation is CASGPSNYGYTF.

This clonotype was seen only a few times. The chain uses TRBV10-2 and TRBJ2-7; 8 bases line up with TRBD1. The ends lost 6 bases at V and 2 bases at J; junction bases unmatched: 3. This CDR3 is 13 amino acids long. The germline V gene has CDR1 WSHSY and CDR2 SAAADI. CDR3 sequence reads: CASRNRGTYEQYF. CDR3 DNA: TGCGCCAGCAGGAACAGGGGGACCTACGAGCAGTACTTC.

V is TRBV29-1 and J is TRBJ2-1, with D perhaps matching TRBD2 (6 bases). This CDR3 contains 12 residues. The V gene's germline CDR1 is SQVTM and CDR2 ANQGSEA. Between the trimmed V and J ends, which lost 4 bases and 8 bases, there was a span of 12 bases. The CDR3, as DNA: TGCAGCGTTGGTCTAGCGATCCATGAGCAGTTCTTC. Translation gives CSVGLAIHEQFF.

V gene TRBV5-5 combines with J gene TRBJ2-3, with TRBD2 matching over 7 bases. V was clipped by 4 bases and J by 3 bases; unmatched bases: 8. Germline values: CDR1 SGHKS, CDR2 YYEKEE (reference sequence). This CDR3 is 15 amino acids long. The CDR3 reads CASSRRELRTDTQYF. The DNA of the CDR3 is TGTGCCAGCAGCCGGCGGGAGTTGAGAACAGATACGCAGTATTTT. The entire variable domain, with the rest obtained from reference TRBV5-5 and TRBJ2-3, is as follows: DAGVTQSPTHLIKTRGQQVTLRCSPISGHKSVSWYQQVLGQGPQFIFQYYEKEERGRGNFPDRFSARQFPNYSSELNVNALLLGDSALYLCASSRRELRTDTQYFGPGTRLTVL.

The V and J genes are TRBV19 and TRBJ2-1; a weak D match, TRBD1 (5 bases). The germline V gene has CDR1 LNHDA and CDR2 SQIVND (reference sequence). The ends were cut back, 5 bases at V and 9 bases at J, with 11 bases in the middle. CDR3 length equals 12 residues. CDR3 DNA: TGTGCCAGTAGTCCTCCGGACATTGAGCAGTTCTTC. Translating it yields CASSPPDIEQFF.

J is TRBJ1-2 and V is TRBV5-1; possibly TRBD1 for D (5 bases). V was shortened by 4 bases and J by 7 bases, with 17 bases between the two germline ends. The germline gives CDR1 SGHRS, CDR2 YFSETQ. The CDR3 is 14 residues long. The CDR3 DNA sequence: TGCGCCAGCAGCCCCGGGACTTCGGATGGTGGCTACACCTTC. The encoded protein is CASSPGTSDGGYTF.

This clonotype appeared a single time. This rearrangement joins TRBV4-3 to TRBJ2-7, with TRBD1 matching 8 bases. CDR1 LGHNA and CDR2 YSLEER come from the germline V gene. Trimming at V came to 3 bases and at J to 2 bases, leaving 9 bases not matched to a gene. The CDR3 contains 16 residues. CDR3 sequence: CASSQALDRATYEQYF. The CDR3 bases are TGCGCCAGCAGCCAGGCCCTGGACAGGGCCACCTACGAGCAGTACTTC.

The sample holds a few counts of this clonotype. The CDR3 DNA reads TGCGCCAGCAGCTTTACTAGCGGAGGAAGGGGACCTAACAATGAGCAGTTCTTC. Translation gives CASSFTSGGRGPNNEQFF. The V call is TRBV5-1, the J call TRBJ2-1; 8 nucleotides match TRBD2. CDR3 length equals 18 residues. Germline V CDR1 and CDR2: SGHRS, YFSETQ. The trim removed 2 bases at V and 5 bases at J, leaving 15 bases unmatched.

V is TRBV7-2 and J is TRBJ2-5; possible D gene TRBD1, 6 bases. Germline V gene sequence: CDR1 SGHTA, CDR2 FQGNSA. Trimming took off 4 bases at V and 5 bases at J, with 14 bases between the two ends. The CDR3 covers 14 residues. This CDR3 is CASSWGLTGETQYF. The CDR3 DNA reads TGTGCCAGCAGCTGGGGGCTAACGGGTGAGACCCAGTACTTC.